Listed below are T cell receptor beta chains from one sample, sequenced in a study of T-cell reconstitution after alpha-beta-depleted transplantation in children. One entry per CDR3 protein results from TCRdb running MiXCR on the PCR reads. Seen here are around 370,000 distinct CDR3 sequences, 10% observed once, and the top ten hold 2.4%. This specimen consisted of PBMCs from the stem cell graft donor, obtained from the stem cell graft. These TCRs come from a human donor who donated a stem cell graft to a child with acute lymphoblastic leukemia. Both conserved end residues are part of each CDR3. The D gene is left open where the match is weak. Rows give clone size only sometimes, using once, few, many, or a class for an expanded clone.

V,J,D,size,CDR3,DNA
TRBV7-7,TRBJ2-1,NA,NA,CASSANRDRYNEQFF,TGTGCTAGCAGCGCTAACCGGGACCGCTACAATGAGCAGTTCTTC
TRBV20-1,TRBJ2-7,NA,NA,CSVTSSASYEQYF,TGCAGTGTAACCTCCAGCGCGTCCTACGAGCAGTACTTC
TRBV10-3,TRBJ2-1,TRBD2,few,CAIRAPSQRENNEQFF,TGTGCCATCAGGGCCCCCTCCCAGCGGGAAAACAATGAGCAGTTCTTC
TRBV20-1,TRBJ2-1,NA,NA,CSARVLLSDRSYNEQFF,TGCAGTGCTAGAGTCTTGCTTAGCGACCGCTCCTACAATGAGCAGTTCTTC
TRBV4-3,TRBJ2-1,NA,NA,CASSQDPGARYNEQFF,TGCGCCAGCAGCCAAGATCCGGGAGCCCGCTACAATGAGCAGTTCTTC
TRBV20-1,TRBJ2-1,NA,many,CSLPPGGRQNEQFF,TGCAGTCTCCCCCCGGGCGGGCGACAGAATGAGCAGTTCTTC
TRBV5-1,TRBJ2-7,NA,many,CASSLGWGRGERDYEQYF,TGCGCCAGCAGCTTGGGCTGGGGAAGGGGGGAAAGGGACTACGAGCAGTACTTC
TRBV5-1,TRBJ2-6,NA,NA,CASSLAGIVPTFRGANVLTF,TGCGCCAGCAGCTTGGCGGGCATCGTTCCCACTTTTAGGGGGGCCAACGTCCTGACTTTC
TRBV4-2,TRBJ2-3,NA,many,CASSQDRTDTQYF,TGTGCCAGCAGCCAAGATAGGACAGATACGCAGTATTTT
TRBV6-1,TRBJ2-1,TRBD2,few,CASSEAGLAGNEQFF,TGTGCCAGCAGTGAGGCGGGACTAGCGGGAAATGAGCAGTTCTTC
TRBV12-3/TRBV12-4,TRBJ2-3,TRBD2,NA,CASSFGGTSGVTSTDTQYF,TGTGCCAGCAGTTTCGGTGGGACTAGCGGGGTTACTAGCACAGATACGCAGTATTTT
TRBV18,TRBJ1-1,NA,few,CASSPSGRGAYTEAFF,TGTGCCAGCTCTCCCTCGGGTAGAGGGGCGTACACTGAAGCTTTCTTT
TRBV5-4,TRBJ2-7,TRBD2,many,CASSFGAGDEYF,TGTGCCAGCAGCTTCGGAGCGGGAGACGAGTACTTC
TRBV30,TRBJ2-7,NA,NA,CAWTRVTAVPQYF,TGTGCCTGGACCCGCGTGACAGCGGTCCCCCAGTACTTC
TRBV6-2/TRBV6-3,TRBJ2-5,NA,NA,CANSLGPLKETQYF,TGTGCCAACAGCCTTGGACCCTTAAAAGAGACCCAGTACTTC
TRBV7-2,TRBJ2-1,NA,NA,CASSPGQVRGEQFF,TGTGCCAGCAGCCCCGGGCAGGTCCGGGGTGAGCAGTTCTTC
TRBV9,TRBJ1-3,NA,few,CASSVTGRPSGNTIYF,TGTGCCAGCAGCGTAACTGGCAGACCATCTGGAAACACCATATATTTT
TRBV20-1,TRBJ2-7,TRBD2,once,CSASGGLAASYDQYF,TGCAGTGCTAGTGGTGGACTAGCGGCCTCCTACGACCAGTACTTC
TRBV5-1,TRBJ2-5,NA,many,CASSSGEETQYF,TGCGCCAGCAGCTCCGGGGAAGAGACCCAGTACTTC
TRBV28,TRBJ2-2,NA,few,CASRPWDTGELFF,TGTGCCAGCAGACCTTGGGACACCGGGGAGCTGTTTTTT
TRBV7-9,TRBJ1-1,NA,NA,CASSLIPGKNTEAFF,TGTGCCAGCAGCTTAATTCCAGGGAAGAACACTGAAGCTTTCTTT
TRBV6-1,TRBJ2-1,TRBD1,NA,CASSPGQPNEQFF,TGTGCCAGCAGTCCGGGACAGCCCAATGAGCAGTTCTTC
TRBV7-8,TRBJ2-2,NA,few,CASSLNVLGAESTGELFF,TGTGCCAGCAGCTTAAATGTACTTGGAGCGGAAAGCACCGGGGAGCTGTTTTTT
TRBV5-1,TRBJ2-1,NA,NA,CASSFWQVGNNEQFF,TGCGCCAGCAGCTTTTGGCAGGTGGGTAACAATGAGCAGTTCTTC
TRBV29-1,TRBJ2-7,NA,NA,CSVEDLGGSYEQYF,TGCAGCGTTGAAGATCTCGGGGGTTCCTACGAGCAGTACTTC
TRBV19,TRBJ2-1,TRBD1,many,CASSIAETGGSEQFF,TGTGCCAGTAGTATAGCGGAGACAGGGGGCAGTGAGCAGTTCTTC
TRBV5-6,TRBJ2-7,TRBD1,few,CASSLAGQGSYEQYF,TGTGCCAGCAGCTTGGCAGGACAGGGCTCCTACGAGCAGTACTTC
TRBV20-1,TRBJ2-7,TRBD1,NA,CSARDIRDRGLASYEQYF,TGCAGTGCTAGAGATATCCGGGACAGGGGTCTCGCCTCCTACGAGCAGTACTTC
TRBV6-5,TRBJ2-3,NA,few,CASSLSYGTDTQYF,TGTGCCAGCAGTTTATCCTACGGCACAGATACGCAGTATTTT
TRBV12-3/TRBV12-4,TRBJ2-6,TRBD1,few,CASSPRGQGSLSGANVLTF,TGTGCCAGCAGTCCCAGGGGACAGGGCTCCCTTTCTGGGGCCAACGTCCTGACTTTC
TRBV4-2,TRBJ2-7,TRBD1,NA,CASSPTPGQGQYF,TGTGCCAGCAGCCCTACCCCGGGACAGGGGCAGTACTTC
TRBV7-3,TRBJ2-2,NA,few,CASSSSDTGELFF,TGTGCCAGCAGTTCCTCTGATACCGGGGAGCTGTTTTTT
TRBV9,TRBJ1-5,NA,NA,CASSVGDRNQPQHF,TGTGCCAGCAGCGTAGGTGATCGCAATCAGCCCCAGCATTTT
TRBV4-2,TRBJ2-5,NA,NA,CASSSLGGGKEETQYF,TGTGCCAGCAGCTCCTTGGGGGGCGGGAAGGAAGAGACCCAGTACTTC
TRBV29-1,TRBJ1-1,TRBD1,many,CSVEDLSPGGIEAFF,TGCAGCGTTGAAGATCTTAGTCCAGGGGGGATAGAAGCTTTCTTT
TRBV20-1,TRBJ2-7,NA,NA,CSALGASGSYEQYF,TGCAGTGCCCTGGGGGCTAGCGGCTCCTACGAGCAGTACTTC
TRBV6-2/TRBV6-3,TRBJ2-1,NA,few,CASSSLRRAYNEQFF,TGTGCCAGCAGCAGTCTGAGGCGGGCCTACAATGAGCAGTTCTTC
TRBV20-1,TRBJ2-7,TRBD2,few,CSARGREEPYEQYF,TGCAGTGCTAGAGGGCGGGAGGAACCCTACGAGCAGTACTTC
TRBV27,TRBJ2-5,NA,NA,CASSPIAQIPQYF,TGTGCCAGCAGTCCGATCGCCCAGATTCCCCAGTACTTC
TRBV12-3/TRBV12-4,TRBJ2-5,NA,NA,CASKGMETQYF,TGTGCCAGCAAAGGGATGGAGACCCAGTACTTC